The present entry profiles one TCR beta chain with its context. Antigen unknown. V lost 1 base to trimming and J lost 4 bases, with 12 bases between them. This CDR3 region has 15 residues. CDR1 and CDR2 (germline): SGHRS, YFSETQ. These data belong to a study of CD8 T cells in ankylosing spondylitis. Overall study results and limits: It appeared that ankylosing spondylitis blood was characterized by a TCR beta motif of fewer than 10 highly homologous variants. Disease-linked clones reportedly showed significant enrichment in matched ankylosing spondylitis synovial fluid.

Construction of TCR beta libraries was performed using quantitative 5'-RACE with molecular barcodes. Each CDR3 protein is one row after TCRdb ran MiXCR on the 5' RACE reads. Among a few hundred thousand distinct CDR3 sequences listed, 20% to 25% were seen once. The gene calls are TRBV5-1 and TRBJ2-1, with a tentative D call TRBD1 (8 bases). The sequence came from a male donor with ankylosing spondylitis. Sequencing input: blood, either unsorted or a sorted T cell fraction (not recorded which). CDR3 amino acids: CASSLTGGEYNEQFF. CDR3 DNA: TGCGCCAGCAGCTTGACAGGGGGGGAATACAATGAGCAGTTCTTC.